This entry lists 15 T cell receptor beta chains sequenced from one sample in a study of T cell responses to AZD1222 COVID-19 vaccine. Method: immunoSEQ multiplex PCR; TCRdb's copy keeps in-frame clones and lacks some. Of some 140,000 clones listed, almost 85% are singletons. The sample in question was peripheral blood, obtained 28 days after the second dose of the MenACWY control vaccine. These TCRs come from an adult who received the MenACWY meningococcal vaccine as a control.

The gene calls are TRBV28 and TRBJ1-1; weak D call: TRBD1 (5 bases). Trimming shortened V by 5 bases and J by 1 base, and 11 bases separated the two germline ends. CDR1 and CDR2 (germline): MDHEN, SYDVKM. The CDR3 has 14 residues. CDR3 nucleotides: TGTGCCAGCAGTCCCCGGGGGGGGAACACTGAAGCTTTCTTT. This encodes CASSPRGGNTEAFF.

The rearrangement links TRBV14 to TRBJ2-5; D possibly uses TRBD1 or TRBD2 (5 bases each). Trimming cost V 3 bases and J 1 base, with 15 bases left between them. CDR1 and CDR2 (germline): SGHDN, FVKESK. This CDR3 has 16 residues. The CDR3 bases are TGTGCCAGCAGCCAGCTCAGTGGGGGATTCCAAGAGACCCAGTACTTC. Its protein product is CASSQLSGGFQETQYF.

V and J are TRBV18 and TRBJ1-6; D gene ambiguous. V shed 2 bases and J shed 6 bases, with 8 bases lying between them. Germline values: CDR1 KGHSH, CDR2 LQKENI. This CDR3 is built from 14 residues. Here the CDR3 DNA reads TGTGCCAGCTCACCATCAGACGGTAATTCACCCCTCCACTTT. It translates to CASSPSDGNSPLHF.

The chain is built from TRBV4-2 and TRBJ2-2; 11 bases line up with TRBD2. The ends lost 3 bases at V and 8 bases at J; junction bases unmatched: 11. The length of the CDR3 is 17 residues. The germline CDR1 and CDR2 sequences are LGHNA and YNFKEQ. The CDR3 DNA reads TGTGCCAGCAGCCAGAGACTAGCGGGGCCAGCAGGAGGGGAGCTGTTTTTT. This translates into CASSQRLAGPAGGELFF.

Only one count was recorded for this clone. V is TRBV2 and J is TRBJ1-2, with D perhaps TRBD1 (6 bases). The CDR3 is 16 residues long. V lost 7 bases and J 0 bases, leaving 18 bases between the germline ends. From germline, CDR1 is SNHLY and CDR2 FYNNEI. CDR3 nucleotide sequence: TGTGCCAGCACATCCCAACAGGGAGGGCCTAACTATGGCTACACCTTC. Protein product: CASTSQQGGPNYGYTF.

V and J are TRBV6-5 and TRBJ2-1; 8 bases agree with TRBD2. The CDR3 loop spans 15 amino acids. In germline, CDR1 is MNHEY, CDR2 SVGAGI. The V segment lost 6 bases and the J segment 7 bases; nucleotides outside the gene matches: 11. CDR3 residues: CASRILAAGKNEQFF. CDR3 DNA sequence: TGTGCCAGCAGGATACTAGCGGCGGGTAAGAATGAGCAGTTCTTC.

This chain links TRBV4-1 with TRBJ2-2; TRBD2 matches 7 bases. Germline V lookup: CDR1 MGHRA, CDR2 YSYEKL. The V segment lost 3 bases and the J segment 3 bases; nucleotides outside the gene matches: 7. This CDR3 has 16 residues. CDR3 sequence reads: CASSQSGGGHTGELFF. CDR3 bases: TGCGCCAGCAGCCAGTCTGGGGGAGGGCACACCGGGGAGCTGTTTTTT.

This rearrangement joins TRBV4-1 to TRBJ2-7, with 13 bases aligning to TRBD2. V gave up 4 bases and J gave up 2 bases; unmatched junction bases: 2. CDR3 length equals 15 residues. Germline V lookup: CDR1 MGHRA, CDR2 YSYEKL. The CDR3 sequence is CASSRGTSGAYEQYV. CDR3 DNA sequence: TGCGCCAGCAGCCGCGGGACTAGCGGGGCCTACGAGCAGTACGTC.

This chain links TRBV6-2 or TRBV6-3 with TRBJ1-4; D may be TRBD1 (5 bases). Trimming removed 6 bases at V and 5 bases at J, with 10 bases between. Germline V lookup: CDR1 MNHEY, CDR2 SVGEGT. CDR3 length: 13 residues. CDR3 protein: CASSLRQNEKLFF. The CDR3 nucleotides are TGTGCCAGCAGCCTTCGACAGAATGAAAAACTGTTTTTT.

The chain links TRBV12-5 to TRBJ2-2; maybe TRBD2 (7 bases). V lost 4 bases, J lost 5 bases, and 17 bases lay in between. Germline values: CDR1 LGHNT, CDR2 FRNRAP. The CDR3 contains 16 residues. CDR3 sequence reads: CASGSTAGGLTGELFF. Written as DNA, the CDR3 is TGTGCTAGTGGTTCCACCGCCGGGGGGCTTACCGGGGAGCTGTTTTTT.

The J gene is TRBJ2-6, the V gene TRBV3-1 (or the pseudogene TRBV3-2), with D perhaps given as TRBD1 or TRBD2 (5 bases each). V lost 4 bases, J lost 1 base, and 14 bases lay in between. The CDR3 runs to 17 residues. The V gene's germline CDR1 is LGHDT and CDR2 YNNKEL (reference sequence). CDR3 protein: CASSPLSWGSGANVLTF. The CDR3 nucleotides are TGTGCCAGCAGCCCCCTCTCCTGGGGGTCTGGGGCCAACGTCCTGACTTTC.

The genes are TRBV4-3 and TRBJ2-7; D not resolved. V was shortened by 1 base and J by 4 bases, with 17 bases between the two germline ends. There are 16 residues in the CDR3. The V gene's germline CDR1 is LGHNA and CDR2 YSLEER. CDR3 region: CASSQGAGLLGYEQYF. In DNA form, the CDR3 reads TGCGCCAGCAGCCAAGGGGCAGGTCTCCTTGGATACGAGCAGTACTTC.

V is TRBV2 and J is TRBJ1-4, with D hard to call. Germline CDR1 and CDR2: SNHLY and FYNNEI. V lost 7 bases to trimming and J lost 3 bases, with 12 bases between them. The CDR3 is 14 residues long. CDR3 in amino acids: CASNFRGSNEKLFF. DNA for the CDR3: TGTGCCAGCAACTTCCGGGGATCTAATGAAAAACTGTTTTTT.

This clone has a handful of counts. J is TRBJ2-1 and V is TRBV19; 8 bases map to TRBD2. Per the germline V gene, CDR1 is LNHDA and CDR2 is SQIVND (reference sequence). The V gene end was trimmed by 5 bases and the J gene end by 0 bases; junction bases not matched to a gene: 6. CDR3 length equals 16 residues. The CDR3 is CASSSIAGSSYNEQFF. The CDR3 region has the DNA TGTGCCAGTAGTTCTATAGCGGGGTCCTCCTACAATGAGCAGTTCTTC.

This clone was seen only once. Other DNA sequences of this sample code for an identical CDR3. The chain carries TRBV19 and TRBJ1-1; D unclear. The CDR3 spans 12 residues. Germline values: CDR1 LNHDA, CDR2 SQIVND (reference sequence). V lost 5 bases to trimming and J lost 4 bases, with 8 bases between them. As DNA, the CDR3 is TGTGCCAGTAGTCCTCGGGCCACTGAAGCTTTCTTT. Protein sequence: CASSPRATEAFF.